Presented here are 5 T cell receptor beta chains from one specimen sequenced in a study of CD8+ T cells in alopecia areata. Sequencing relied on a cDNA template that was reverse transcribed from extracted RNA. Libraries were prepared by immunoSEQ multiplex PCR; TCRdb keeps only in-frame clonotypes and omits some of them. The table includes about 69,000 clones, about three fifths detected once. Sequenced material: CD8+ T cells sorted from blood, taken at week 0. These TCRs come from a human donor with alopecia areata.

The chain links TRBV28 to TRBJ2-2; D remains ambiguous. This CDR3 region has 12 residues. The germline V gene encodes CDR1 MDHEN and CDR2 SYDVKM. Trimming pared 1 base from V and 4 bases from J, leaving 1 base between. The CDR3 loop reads CASSLSTGELFF. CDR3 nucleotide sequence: TGTGCCAGCAGTTTATCCACCGGGGAGCTGTTTTTT.

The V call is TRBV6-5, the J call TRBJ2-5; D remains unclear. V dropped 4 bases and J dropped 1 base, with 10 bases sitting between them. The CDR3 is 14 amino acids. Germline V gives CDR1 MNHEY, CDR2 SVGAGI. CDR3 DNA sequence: TGTGCCAGCAGTTTGGTTGACTCCCAAGAGACCCAGTACTTC. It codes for CASSLVDSQETQYF.

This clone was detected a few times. In DNA form, the CDR3 reads TGCAGCGCCCGGGGGGGCGCATACAATGAGCAGTTCTTC. Residues: CSARGGAYNEQFF. The chain links TRBV29-1 to TRBJ2-1, with TRBD2 matching over 8 bases. The CDR3 sequence is 13 residues long. Germline assignment: CDR1 SQVTM and CDR2 ANQGSEA. After removal of 7 bases from V and 4 bases from J, the junction contained 6 bases not matched to a gene.

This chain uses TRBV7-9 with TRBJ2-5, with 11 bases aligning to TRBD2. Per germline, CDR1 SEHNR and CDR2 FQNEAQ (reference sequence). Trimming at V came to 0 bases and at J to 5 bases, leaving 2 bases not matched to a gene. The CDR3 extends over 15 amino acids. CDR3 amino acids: CASSLASSGRETQYF. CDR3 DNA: TGTGCCAGCAGCTTAGCGTCTAGCGGGAGGGAGACCCAGTACTTC.

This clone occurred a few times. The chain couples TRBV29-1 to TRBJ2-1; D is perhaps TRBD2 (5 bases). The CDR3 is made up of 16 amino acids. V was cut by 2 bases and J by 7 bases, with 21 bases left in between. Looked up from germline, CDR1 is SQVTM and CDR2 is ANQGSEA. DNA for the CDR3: TGCAGCGTTGAATGGAGATCGGAGCGTACGGGGAATGAGCAGTTCTTC. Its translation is CSVEWRSERTGNEQFF.